These T cell receptor beta chains were read from a single sample in a study of blood T cell repertoires in COVID-19. This table comes from immunoSEQ multiplex PCR, and its TCRdb copy is limited to in-frame clones, with some not included. Among about 200,000 clones listed, roughly 86% were seen once. Input material: peripheral blood. These receptors were collected from a woman between 50 and 59 years old with COVID-19, enrolled during active disease. Each CDR3 is given with its conserved first and last residue.

V	J	CDR3
TRBV19	TRBJ1-6	CATRGGYNSPLHF
TRBV28	TRBJ1-1	CASSYGQVEAFF
TRBV11-2	TRBJ1-5	CASSSRTGGANQPQHF
TRBV30	TRBJ1-6	CAWSIGTGAGRYF
TRBV19	TRBJ1-1	CASSISGQTEAFF
TRBV19	TRBJ1-1	CATQWGGHNEAFF
TRBV24-1	TRBJ2-5	CATSDGRGHRQETQYF
TRBV2	TRBJ1-5	CASNPQDRGNQPQHF
TRBV5-1	TRBJ2-1	CASSHGGLGNEQFF
TRBV19	TRBJ2-1	CASSWATNEQFF
TRBV7-8	TRBJ1-2	CASSLGSGQMRYTF
TRBV24-1	TRBJ1-5	CATSDPRQGTNQPQHF
TRBV28	TRBJ1-3	CASSSDRGNTIYF
TRBV12-3/TRBV12-4	TRBJ2-3	CASGGGWDTQYF
TRBV7-8	TRBJ1-5	CASSLPLGLGQPQHF
TRBV28	TRBJ2-6	CASSATGAGANVLTF